The 28 T cell receptor beta chains given below trace back to one sample, sequenced in a study of T cells in Graves' hyperthyroidism and ophthalmopathy. RNA transcripts served as the template for amplifying TCR beta CDR3 regions. The HTBI primer set was used in a first-round RT-PCR of the TCR CDR3. TCRdb reprocessed the multiplex PCR reads via MiXCR and lists one record per CDR3 protein. The sample holds about 350,000 distinct CDR3 sequences, 17% seen once. Sequencing input: blood. These receptors all stem from a woman aged 25 to 39 with Graves' hyperthyroidism that later progressed to Graves' ophthalmopathy.

This clonotype appeared many times. The rearrangement uses TRBV27 and TRBJ2-7; no reliable D call. Trimming left V 0 bases short and J 3 bases short, with 9 bases between. Germline V gene sequence: CDR1 MNHEY, CDR2 SMNVEV (reference sequence). This CDR3 spans 14 amino acids. The CDR3 DNA reads TGTGCCAGCAGTTTATCTAAGGGCCACTACGAGCAGTACTTC. It specifies CASSLSKGHYEQYF.

This chain joins TRBV4-2 and TRBJ2-3, with 14 positions matching TRBD2. This CDR3 spans 18 amino acids. The germline gives CDR1 LGHNA, CDR2 YNFKEQ. Trimming at V came to 1 base and at J to 2 bases, leaving 5 bases not matched to a gene. The CDR3 protein is CASSQGGTSGGITDTQYF. CDR3 nucleotide sequence: TGTGCCAGCAGCCAAGGGGGGACTAGCGGGGGTATCACAGATACGCAGTATTTT.

This clonotype was seen at least ten times. The chain links TRBV13 to TRBJ1-5; D not resolved. CDR1 and CDR2 (germline): PRHDT, FYEKMQ (reference sequence). V shed 4 bases and J shed 4 bases, with 8 bases lying between them. The CDR3 consists of 13 residues. CDR3 region: CASSSDGNQPQHF. CDR3 coding DNA: TGTGCCAGCAGCTCGGACGGGAATCAGCCCCAGCATTTT.

The CDR3 sequence is CASSEIYGSDHYNEQFF. CDR3 sequence (DNA): TGTGCCAGCAGTGAGATATACGGGTCCGATCACTACAATGAGCAGTTCTTC. The V call is TRBV2, the J call TRBJ2-1; D remains ambiguous. V lost 3 bases and J lost 3, with 18 bases in between. Germline CDR1 and CDR2: SNHLY and FYNNEI. The CDR3 extends over 17 amino acids.

There are a few counts of this clonotype. Mismatch with germline at one junction end may stem from a read error. The chain is built from TRBV12-3 or TRBV12-4 and TRBJ1-5; 8 positions agree with TRBD1. This CDR3 is built from 16 residues. The CDR3 DNA follows: TGTGCCGGCAGTTTACGACAGGGGCTTAGCAATCAGCCCCAGCATTTT. It codes for CAGSLRQGLSNQPQHF.

The chain has TRBV28 and TRBJ1-1; 9 positions match TRBD1. This CDR3 spans 14 amino acids. The V gene's germline CDR1 is MDHEN and CDR2 SYDVKM. V gave up 7 bases and J gave up 3 bases; unmatched junction bases: 6. CDR3 bases: TGTGCCAGCAACCCCCGGGACAGGGACACTGAAGCTTTCTTT. It translates to CASNPRDRDTEAFF. The full variable domain, with the rest looked up from reference TRBV28 and TRBJ1-1, is DVKVTQSSRYLVKRTGEKVFLECVQDMDHENMFWYRQDPGLGLRLIYFSYDVKMKEKGDIPEGYSVSREKKERFSLILESASTNQTSMYLCASNPRDRDTEAFFGQGTRLTVV.

This clonotype came up once. At one boundary the junction diverges from the germline segment, which might be a read error. V gene TRBV7-2 combines with J gene TRBJ1-2; D ambiguous. CDR3 length equals 14 residues. Germline V gene sequence: CDR1 SGHTA, CDR2 FQGNSA. Written as DNA, the CDR3 is TGTGCCAGCAGCCCCCCGGGCTCCCTCTATGGCTACATCTTC. It specifies CASSPPGSLYGYIF.

The genes are TRBV28 and TRBJ2-1, with D tentatively TRBD2 (5 bases). Germline V gene data show CDR1 as MDHEN and CDR2 as SYDVKM. V gave up 6 bases and J gave up 4 bases, with 19 bases separating them. CDR3 length: 16 amino acids. The CDR3 loop reads CASSAPEGMVYNEQFF. As DNA, the CDR3 is TGTGCCAGCAGCGCCCCTGAGGGTATGGTATACAATGAGCAGTTCTTC.

This clonotype was counted ten times or more. V gene TRBV28 combines with J gene TRBJ2-2, with a possible D match to TRBD2 (5 bases). V was trimmed by 2 bases and J by 3 bases, leaving 16 bases between them. Germline V gene lookup returns CDR1 MDHEN and CDR2 SYDVKM. CDR3 size: 17 residues. The CDR3 DNA follows: TGTGCCAGCAGTTTACCTTCCGGAGGTGGGGACACCGGGGAGCTGTTTTTT. Amino acids: CASSLPSGGGDTGELFF.

With regard to this clonotype: At one boundary the junction diverges from the germline segment, which might be a read error. The gene calls are TRBV5-1 and TRBJ2-7; D is possibly TRBD1 or TRBD2 (5 bases each). The germline V gene has CDR1 SGHRS and CDR2 YFSETQ. This CDR3 spans 14 amino acids. Here the CDR3 reads CASSQGPASYEQYF. The CDR3 DNA is TGTGCCAGCAGCCAGGGACCGGCCTCCTACGAGCAGTACTTC.

This clonotype was recorded a few times. DNA for the CDR3: TGTGCCAGCAGCTCAGGAGGGTCGCGTGAAGCTTTCTTT. Amino acids: CASSSGGSREAFF. The chain combines TRBV7-9 with TRBJ1-1; no firm D call. Looked up from germline, CDR1 is SEHNR and CDR2 is FQNEAQ (reference sequence). The length of the CDR3 is 13 residues. V lost 4 bases and J lost 7, with 13 bases in between.

The rearrangement joins TRBV30 to TRBJ2-6; possible D gene TRBD2, 6 bases. The germline gives CDR1 GTSNPN, CDR2 SVGIG (reference sequence). The CDR3 runs 15 residues. V was shortened by 0 bases and J by 4 bases, with 10 bases between the two germline ends. CDR3 coding DNA: TGTGCCTGGAGTGTTGGGGGGTCGGGGGCCAACGTCCTGACTTTC. Translated, it gives CAWSVGGSGANVLTF.

This clonotype appeared many times. This chain links TRBV20-1 with TRBJ2-3; no firm D call. Germline V CDR1 and CDR2: DFQATT, SNEGSKA (reference sequence). The CDR3 extends over 12 amino acids. V was trimmed by 1 base and J by 3 bases, leaving 5 bases between them. The CDR3 protein is CSARVSTDTQYF. The DNA of the CDR3 is TGCAGTGCTAGAGTCAGTACAGATACGCAGTATTTT.

A remark on this clonotype: This could be a read error, since a much larger clone is one nucleotide away. This chain joins TRBV28 and TRBJ2-1; D might be TRBD2 (6 bases). CDR1 MDHEN and CDR2 SYDVKM come from the germline V gene. CDR3 length equals 14 residues. The V and J ends lost 7 bases and 3 bases respectively, with 13 bases between them. The CDR3 DNA follows: TGTGCCAGCAACTCCCGCGGGAACTACAATGAGCAGTTCTTC. As protein: CASNSRGNYNEQFF.

J is TRBJ2-1 and V is TRBV9; TRBD2 is a possible D gene (6 bases). From germline, CDR1 is SGDLS and CDR2 YYNGEE. The CDR3 extends over 15 amino acids. V was pared by 0 bases and J by 8 bases, with 15 bases between. The CDR3 sequence is CASSVVASVWDEQFF. The CDR3 nucleotides are TGTGCCAGCAGCGTAGTGGCTAGCGTGTGGGATGAGCAGTTCTTC.

There are many counts of this clonotype. This chain's CDR3 is CASSLAGLIYNEQFF. The CDR3 DNA reads TGCGCCAGCAGCTTGGCCGGACTAATCTACAATGAGCAGTTCTTC. The chain has TRBV5-1 and TRBJ2-1; possibly TRBD2 for D (6 bases). V was shortened by 0 bases and J by 3 bases, with 10 bases between the two germline ends. Germline CDR1 SGHRS, CDR2 YFSETQ. The CDR3 is 15 residues long. The full variable domain, its missing parts supplied by reference TRBV5-1 and TRBJ2-1, is KAGVTQTPRYLIKTRGQQVTLSCSPISGHRSVSWYQQTPGQGLQFLFEYFSETQRNKGNFPGRFSGRQFSNSRSEMNVSTLELGDSALYLCASSLAGLIYNEQFFGPGTRLTVL.

This sequence joins TRBV6-9 and TRBJ1-5; D may be TRBD1 (5 bases). Looked up from germline, CDR1 is MNHGY and CDR2 is SVAAGI. CDR3 length: 13 amino acids. Trimming took off 4 bases at V and 7 bases at J, with 11 bases between the two ends. The CDR3 protein is CASSSRGGQPQHF. For the CDR3, the DNA is TGTGCCAGCAGTTCAAGGGGAGGGCAGCCCCAGCATTTT.

There are many counts of this clonotype. This chain connects TRBV11-2 to TRBJ2-7, with 10 bases aligning to TRBD2. V shed 4 bases and J 6 bases; nucleotides not matched to a gene: 6. Germline values: CDR1 SGHAT, CDR2 FQNNGV. The CDR3 covers 14 residues. DNA of the CDR3: TGTGCCAGCAGCTACCCGGGACTAGCGCGCGAGCAGTACTTC. This gives the protein CASSYPGLAREQYF.

This clonotype was observed many times. The chain employs TRBV28 and TRBJ1-2; D not certain. The germline V gene has CDR1 MDHEN and CDR2 SYDVKM. The V end lost 3 bases, the J end lost 6 bases, and 11 bases lay between the germline ends. The CDR3 is 13 residues long. CDR3 sequence reads: CASSFLGLNGYTF. DNA for the CDR3: TGTGCCAGCAGTTTCTTGGGATTGAATGGCTACACCTTC.

The chain has TRBV24-1 and TRBJ1-2; D is unresolved. The CDR3 runs to 17 residues. Per the germline V gene, CDR1 is KGHDR and CDR2 is SFDVKD. V lost 1 base, J lost 0 bases, and 14 bases lay in between. CDR3 amino acids: CATSDFPGEKTNYGYTF. As DNA, the CDR3 is TGTGCCACCAGTGATTTTCCGGGAGAGAAGACTAACTATGGCTACACCTTC.

J is TRBJ2-3 and V is TRBV12-3 or TRBV12-4; possible D gene TRBD1, 6 bases. Trimming pared 5 bases from V and 0 bases from J, leaving 12 bases between. CDR3 length: 15 residues. In DNA, the CDR3 is TGTGCCAGCAGTCCAGGGGCGTTAAGCACAGATACGCAGTATTTT. It specifies CASSPGALSTDTQYF.

This clonotype was counted many times. This sequence joins TRBV6-5 and TRBJ2-1, with D unresolved. V lost 2 bases and J lost 3, with 8 bases in between. The CDR3 covers 14 residues. In germline, CDR1 is MNHEY, CDR2 SVGAGI. CDR3 DNA: TGTGCCAGCAGTTACGCACACGGCTACAATGAGCAGTTCTTC. It is translated as CASSYAHGYNEQFF.

At least ten counts were recorded for this clonotype. The V gene is TRBV29-1, the J gene TRBJ2-5, with a tentative D call TRBD1 (5 bases). This CDR3 comprises 12 residues. V lost 4 bases and J 4 bases, leaving 10 bases between the germline ends. The germline CDR1 and CDR2 sequences are SQVTM and ANQGSEA. Here the CDR3 DNA reads TGCAGCGTTGTAGACAGAGTAGAGACCCAGTACTTC. Its translation: CSVVDRVETQYF.

In regard to this clonotype: An end of the junction does not agree with germline; a read error may underlie this. This chain connects TRBV20-1 to TRBJ2-2; 8 nucleotides line up with TRBD2. The CDR3 contains 15 residues. Germline V gene lookup returns CDR1 DFQATT and CDR2 SNEGSKA (reference sequence). CDR3 loop: CSVRFSGLEAGELFF. The CDR3 bases are TGCAGTGTTAGATTCTCGGGACTAGAGGCCGGGGAGCTGTTTTTT.

Points on this clonotype: This sequence may be a read error, since a much larger clone differs from it by one base. The V and J genes are TRBV27 and TRBJ1-1; a weak D match, TRBD1 (5 bases). The CDR3 is 13 amino acids. CDR1 is MNHEY and CDR2 is SMNVEV in the germline V gene (reference sequence). In DNA form, the CDR3 reads TGTGCCGGCAGTTTATTGGGGGAGACTGAAGCTTTCTTT. Amino acids: CAGSLLGETEAFF.

This clonotype was recorded many times. J is TRBJ2-2 and V is TRBV28, with 13 positions matching TRBD2. The CDR3 has 16 residues. V was pared by 6 bases and J by 6 bases, with 7 bases of the junction left unmatched. CDR1 MDHEN and CDR2 SYDVKM come from the germline V gene. CDR3 amino acids: CASSPIGLAGAGELFF. The CDR3 region has the DNA TGTGCCAGCAGCCCCATCGGACTAGCGGGAGCCGGGGAGCTGTTTTTT.

This clonotype was seen repeatedly, ten times or more. The J gene is TRBJ2-1, the V gene TRBV20-1, with D maybe TRBD2 (6 bases). This CDR3 has 16 residues. The V gene lost 0 bases and the J gene lost 0 bases, with 12 bases spanning the gap. The germline CDR1 and CDR2 sequences are DFQATT and SNEGSKA (reference sequence). Written as DNA, the CDR3 is TGCAGTGCTAGAGATCCCCACGGGAGCTCCTACAATGAGCAGTTCTTC. This sequence encodes CSARDPHGSSYNEQFF.

This clonotype was picked up many times. The chain has TRBV2 and TRBJ2-3; D is undetermined. The V gene lost 7 bases and the J gene lost 4 bases, with 18 bases spanning the gap. Germline CDR1 SNHLY, CDR2 FYNNEI. This CDR3 is built from 15 residues. The CDR3 loop is CASKALVGGADTQYF. The CDR3 region has the DNA TGTGCCAGCAAGGCCCTGGTCGGTGGGGCAGATACGCAGTATTTT.